This T cell receptor (beta chain) derives from a study of blood T cell repertoires in COVID-19. Overall study context: The United States, Italy and Spain provided the acute and convalescent COVID-19 samples. T cells, B-cell-depleted T cells, or PBMCs provided the cDNA or gDNA that served as material.

The ends were cut back, 2 bases at V and 6 bases at J, with 15 bases in the middle. Germline loops: CDR1 SGHKS, CDR2 YYEKEE (reference sequence). This CDR3 region has 14 residues. Authors' methods: By means of reference gene primer amplification, nucleated cell counts were estimated. The table came from immunoSEQ multiplex PCR; TCRdb's copy has only in-frame clones and leaves some out. V and J calls and clone size are given by that table; D and trimming were obtained from the DNA. The table includes approximately 280,000 clones, around 86% detected once. J is TRBJ2-7 and V is TRBV5-5; possibly TRBD2 for D (7 bases). The sequencing sample was made of peripheral blood. The receptor's source is a woman in her 30s who had recovered from COVID-19. The CDR3 bases are TGTGCCAGCAGCTTTGGGGGGGGCTACGGCGAGCAGTACTTC. Translating gives CASSFGGGYGEQYF.